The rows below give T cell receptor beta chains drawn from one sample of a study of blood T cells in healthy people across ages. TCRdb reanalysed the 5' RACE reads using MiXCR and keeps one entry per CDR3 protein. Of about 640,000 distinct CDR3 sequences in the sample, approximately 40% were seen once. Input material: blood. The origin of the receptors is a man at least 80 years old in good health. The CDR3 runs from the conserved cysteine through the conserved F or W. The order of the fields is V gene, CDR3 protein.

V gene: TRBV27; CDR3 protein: CASHSLQGIETQYF
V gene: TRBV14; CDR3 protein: CASSLLQGSTGELFF
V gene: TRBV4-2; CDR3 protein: CASSQEGGGGAITPGELFF
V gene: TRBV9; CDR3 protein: CASSPTGNGQTQYF
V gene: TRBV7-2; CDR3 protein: CASSFPRGTSGRCEQYF
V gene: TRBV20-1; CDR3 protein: CSARDGGYNEQFF
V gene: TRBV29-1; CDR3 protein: CSVDSSDSHNEQFF
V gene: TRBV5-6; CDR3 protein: CASSLGGVGDTEAFF
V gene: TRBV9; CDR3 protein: CASSGGQVNSGANVLTF
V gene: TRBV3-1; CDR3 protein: CASISRRGETNEQYF
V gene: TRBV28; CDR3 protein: CASSLRRTGSGNTIYF
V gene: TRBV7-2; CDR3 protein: CASSAYRGNTF
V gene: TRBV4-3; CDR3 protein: CASSPSLAGGSYNVQFF
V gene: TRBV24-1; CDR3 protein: CATSDSTLAVTDTQYF
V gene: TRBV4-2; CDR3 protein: CASSRRDRLSSGNYEQYF
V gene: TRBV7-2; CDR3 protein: CASTWVEGSPLHF
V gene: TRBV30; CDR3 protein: CAWSGGQTYGYTF
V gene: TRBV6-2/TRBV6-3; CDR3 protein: CASSSQFLAGENTGELFF
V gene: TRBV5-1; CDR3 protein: CASSLDGTGPGEQYF
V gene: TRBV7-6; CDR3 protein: CASSLGQGAKVPLHF
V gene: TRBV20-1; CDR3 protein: CSAHRGPTEAFF
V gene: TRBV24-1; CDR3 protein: CAISEHRDNEQFF
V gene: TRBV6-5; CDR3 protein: CASSSPGVGTQYF
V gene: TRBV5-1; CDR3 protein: CASSERLINTEAFF
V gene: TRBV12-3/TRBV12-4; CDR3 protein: CASSFVGSNQPQHF
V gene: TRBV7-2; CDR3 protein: CASSLGAGPGNTIYF
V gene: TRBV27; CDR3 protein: CASSYGGLSNQPQHF
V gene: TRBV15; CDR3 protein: CATSRDSRTPYNSPLHF
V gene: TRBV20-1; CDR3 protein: CSVRRRLGGGDQPQHF
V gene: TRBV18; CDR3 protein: CASSPPGLAGSETQYF
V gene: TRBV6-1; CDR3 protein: CASNRDRATAQYF
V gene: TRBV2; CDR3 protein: CASNGDRGTDTQYF
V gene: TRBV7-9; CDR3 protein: CASSPGQGRNEKLFF
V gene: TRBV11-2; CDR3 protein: CASSLATASYEQYF
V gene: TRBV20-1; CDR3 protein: CSARENRAEYF
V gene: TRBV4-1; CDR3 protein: CASSQGGDSSSYNSPLHF
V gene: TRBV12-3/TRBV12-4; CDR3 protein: CASSLELRGIGKNIQYF
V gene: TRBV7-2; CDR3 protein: CASSLSSRKDGYTF
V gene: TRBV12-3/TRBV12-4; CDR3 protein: CASSWMIGLIQETQYF
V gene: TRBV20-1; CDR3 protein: CSASWEYGYTF
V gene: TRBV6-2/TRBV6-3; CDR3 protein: CASAQVYEQYF
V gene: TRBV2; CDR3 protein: CASGLYNEQFF
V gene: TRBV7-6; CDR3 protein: CASSPFEVVEDYGYTF
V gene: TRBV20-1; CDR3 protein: CSADLSGVTTAGTQYF
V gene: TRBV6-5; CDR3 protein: CASSYYPGRPNEQYF
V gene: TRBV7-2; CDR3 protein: CASSLEGSRNGYTF
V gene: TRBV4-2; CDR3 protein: CASSQGDRAFNEKLFF
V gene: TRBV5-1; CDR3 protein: CASSLAGQGDNEQFF
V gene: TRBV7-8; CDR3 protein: CASSAESNSETQYF
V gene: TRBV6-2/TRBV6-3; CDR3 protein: CASSTDSPYGYTF
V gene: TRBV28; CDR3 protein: CASIQGNTGELFF
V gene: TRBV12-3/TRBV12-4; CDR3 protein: CASESTSGGETQYF
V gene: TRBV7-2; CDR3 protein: CASSSRDTDYEQYF
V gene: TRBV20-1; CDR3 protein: CSAREDRGTNTEAFF
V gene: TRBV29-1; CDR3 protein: CSVEKTSGGLDNEQFF
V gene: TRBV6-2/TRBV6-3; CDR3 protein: CASSLPGGWSYEQYF
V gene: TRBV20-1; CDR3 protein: CSASDRASSPYEQYF